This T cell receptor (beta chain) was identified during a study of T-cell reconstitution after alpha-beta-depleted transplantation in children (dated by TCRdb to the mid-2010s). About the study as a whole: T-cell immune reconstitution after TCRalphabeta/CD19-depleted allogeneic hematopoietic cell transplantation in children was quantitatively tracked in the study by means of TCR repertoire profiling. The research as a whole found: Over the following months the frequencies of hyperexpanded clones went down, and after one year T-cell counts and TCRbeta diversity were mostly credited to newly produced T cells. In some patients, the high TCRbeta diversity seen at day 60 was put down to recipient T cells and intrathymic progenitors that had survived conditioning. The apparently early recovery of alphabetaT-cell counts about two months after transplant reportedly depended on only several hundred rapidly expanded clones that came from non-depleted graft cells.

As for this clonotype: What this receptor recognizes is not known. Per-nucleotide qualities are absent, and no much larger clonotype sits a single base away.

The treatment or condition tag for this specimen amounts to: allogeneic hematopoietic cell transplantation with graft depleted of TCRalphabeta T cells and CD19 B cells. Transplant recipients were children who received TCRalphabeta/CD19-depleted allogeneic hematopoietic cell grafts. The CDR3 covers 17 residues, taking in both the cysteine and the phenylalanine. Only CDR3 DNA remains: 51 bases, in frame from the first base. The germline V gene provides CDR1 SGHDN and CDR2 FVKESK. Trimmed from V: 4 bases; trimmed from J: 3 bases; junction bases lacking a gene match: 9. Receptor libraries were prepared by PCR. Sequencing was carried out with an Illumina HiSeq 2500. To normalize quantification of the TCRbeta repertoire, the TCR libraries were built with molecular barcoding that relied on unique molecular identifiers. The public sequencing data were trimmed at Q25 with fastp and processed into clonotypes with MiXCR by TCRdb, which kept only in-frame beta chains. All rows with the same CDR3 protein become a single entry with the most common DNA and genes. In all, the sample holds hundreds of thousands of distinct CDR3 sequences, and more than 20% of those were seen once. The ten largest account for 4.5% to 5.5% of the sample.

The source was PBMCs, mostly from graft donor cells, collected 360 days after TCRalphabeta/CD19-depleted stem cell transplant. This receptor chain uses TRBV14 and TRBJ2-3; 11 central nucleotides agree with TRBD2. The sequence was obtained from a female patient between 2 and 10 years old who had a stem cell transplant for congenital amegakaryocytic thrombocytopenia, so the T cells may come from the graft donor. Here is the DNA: TGTGCCAGCAGCCCCGGGGGACTAGCGGACCTTACAGATACGCAGTATTTT. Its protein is CASSPGGLADLTDTQYF.